These T cell receptor beta chains were read from a single sample in a study of CD8+CD57+ T cells in acquired aplastic anemia. TCRdb itself ran the reads through MiXCR, one entry per CDR3 protein. The table lists some 180,000 distinct CDR3 sequences, 46% of them singletons. The material sequenced was sorted CD4+, CD8+, or CD8+CD57+ T cells (not recorded which) from PBMCs. These receptor sequences come from a human donor in good health. Both conserved end residues are part of each CDR3. Each record gives: CDR3 DNA, CDR3 protein, J gene, V gene, clone size, D gene. D genes are given only for firm matches. A row's size may be missing; if present it is once, few, many or a size class.

TGTGCCAGTTCCGGGACTAGCGGGAGAGGAGAGACCCAGTACTTC | CASSGTSGRGETQYF | TRBJ2-5 | TRBV19 | NA | TRBD2
TGCAGTGCTACGGGACCCGAGCCCTACGAGCAGTACTTC | CSATGPEPYEQYF | TRBJ2-7 | TRBV20-1 | NA | NA
TGTGCCAGCAGGGGGACAGGGACGGTGACCCAGTACTTC | CASRGTGTVTQYF | TRBJ2-5 | TRBV12-3/TRBV12-4 | many | TRBD1
TGTGCCACCAGTGATTTTACAGGGAAGAATGAGCAGTTCTTC | CATSDFTGKNEQFF | TRBJ2-1 | TRBV24-1 | NA | NA
TGTGCCAGTAGTATAGGCCGGACAGGGGGTATCTACGAGCAGTACTTC | CASSIGRTGGIYEQYF | TRBJ2-7 | TRBV19 | many | TRBD1
TGTGCCACCAGCAGAGACCGTACTGGAAACACCATATATTTT | CATSRDRTGNTIYF | TRBJ1-3 | TRBV15 | NA | NA
TGTGCCAGCAGCGTAGTGGGGGGTTCAGCGATCCACAATGAGCAGTTCTTC | CASSVVGGSAIHNEQFF | TRBJ2-1 | TRBV9 | many | NA
TGTGCCAGCAGTTATAAGACTAGCGGGAGTAGGGGCTACAATGAGCAGTTCTTC | CASSYKTSGSRGYNEQFF | TRBJ2-1 | TRBV6-2/TRBV6-3 | NA | TRBD2
TGCAGTGCTAGTGGCCCACGGCTATCCTACGAGCAGTACTTC | CSASGPRLSYEQYF | TRBJ2-7 | TRBV20-1 | NA | NA
TGTGCCAGTAGTAACACAAAAGACAGCACCTACGAGCAGTACTTC | CASSNTKDSTYEQYF | TRBJ2-7 | TRBV19 | NA | NA
TGTGCCTGGAGTGGGCGCTACGAGCAGTACTTC | CAWSGRYEQYF | TRBJ2-7 | TRBV30 | many | NA
TGTGCCCTTACTATCAACTGGTACGAGCAGTACTTC | CALTINWYEQYF | TRBJ2-7 | TRBV5-4 | NA | NA
TGTGCCACCAAAACGGGACAGGGATCTTTCAGAAACTCACCCCTCCACTTT | CATKTGQGSFRNSPLHF | TRBJ1-6 | TRBV10-3 | once | TRBD1
TGTGCCAGCTGGGATGCGGGCAATGAGCAGTTCTTC | CASWDAGNEQFF | TRBJ2-1 | TRBV2 | NA | NA
TGTGCCAGCAGCTTAGGGACTAGCCGAGAGCAGTTCTTC | CASSLGTSREQFF | TRBJ2-1 | TRBV7-9 | many | TRBD2
TGTGCCAGCAGCTATAGCGGGAGGACAGATGCGCAGTATTTT | CASSYSGRTDAQYF | TRBJ2-3 | TRBV7-3 | NA | TRBD2
TGTGCCACCAGCACCTCGCCAGGAGGCTATGGCTACACCTTC | CATSTSPGGYGYTF | TRBJ1-2 | TRBV15 | NA | NA
TGTGCCAGTAGTATAGCCCCAGGGGGCACAGATACGCAGTATTTT | CASSIAPGGTDTQYF | TRBJ2-3 | TRBV19 | NA | NA
TGTGCCACCAGCGATTTGATACAGGGTAAGGAGACCCAGTACTTC | CATSDLIQGKETQYF | TRBJ2-5 | TRBV24-1 | NA | NA
TGTGCCAGCAGCTTACAGCTGGGCAGGGGGACCGGGGAGCTGTTTTTT | CASSLQLGRGTGELFF | TRBJ2-2 | TRBV7-3 | many | TRBD1
TGCAGTGCTAGAGACGCCAGCGGGGGGCCCCTCCACTTT | CSARDASGGPLHF | TRBJ1-6 | TRBV20-1 | NA | NA
TGTGCCAGCAGCCGTCAGGTCACAGATACGCAGTATTTT | CASSRQVTDTQYF | TRBJ2-3 | TRBV4-2 | many | NA
TGTGCCACTACTAGCGGGAGGGTTGGTGAGCAGTTCTTC | CATTSGRVGEQFF | TRBJ2-1 | TRBV10-3 | few | TRBD2
TGCGCCAGCAGCTTGGCTCGCAGCACAGATACGCAGTATTTT | CASSLARSTDTQYF | TRBJ2-3 | TRBV5-1 | NA | NA
TGCAGCGGCTCGCTGACAGGGTCTAATGAAAAACTGTTTTTT | CSGSLTGSNEKLFF | TRBJ1-4 | TRBV29-1 | NA | TRBD1
TGTGCCAGCAGTATAGGACAGGGATCCTACGAGCAGTACTTC | CASSIGQGSYEQYF | TRBJ2-7 | TRBV9 | NA | TRBD1
TGCAGTGCTAGAGGGACTAGCGGTTACGAGCAGTACTTC | CSARGTSGYEQYF | TRBJ2-7 | TRBV20-1 | many | TRBD2
TGTGCCAGCAGTGAACGGGCAGGGATTGAAGCTTTCTTT | CASSERAGIEAFF | TRBJ1-1 | TRBV2 | few | NA
TGCAGCGTTGCCCCGGGCAACAATGAGCAGTTCTTC | CSVAPGNNEQFF | TRBJ2-1 | TRBV29-1 | NA | NA
TGTGCCAGTAGCCAGGGTACCACGAGCTCCTACAATGAGCAGTTCTTC | CASSQGTTSSYNEQFF | TRBJ2-1 | TRBV19 | once | NA